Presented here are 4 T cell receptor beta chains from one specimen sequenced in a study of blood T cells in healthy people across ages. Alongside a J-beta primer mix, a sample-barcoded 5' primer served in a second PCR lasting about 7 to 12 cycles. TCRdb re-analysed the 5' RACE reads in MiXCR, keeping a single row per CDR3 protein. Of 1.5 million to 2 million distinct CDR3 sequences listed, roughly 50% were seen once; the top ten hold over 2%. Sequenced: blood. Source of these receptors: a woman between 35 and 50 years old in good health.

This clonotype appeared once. DNA for the CDR3: TGTGCCAGCAGTTACTCGAGCCAGACCTATGGCTACACCTTC. This codes for CASSYSSQTYGYTF. The V and J genes are TRBV6-5 and TRBJ1-2; D ambiguous. This CDR3 has 14 amino acids. The V end was cut by 0 bases, the J end by 4 bases, with 9 bases between. Germline CDR1 MNHEY, CDR2 SVGAGI.

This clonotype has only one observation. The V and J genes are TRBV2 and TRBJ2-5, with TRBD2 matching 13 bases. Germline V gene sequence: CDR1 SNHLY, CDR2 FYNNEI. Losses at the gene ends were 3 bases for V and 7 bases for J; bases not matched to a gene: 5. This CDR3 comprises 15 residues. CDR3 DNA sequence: TGTGCCAGCAGTGATGGACTAGCGGGGGAGGGGACCCAGTACTTC. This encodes CASSDGLAGEGTQYF.

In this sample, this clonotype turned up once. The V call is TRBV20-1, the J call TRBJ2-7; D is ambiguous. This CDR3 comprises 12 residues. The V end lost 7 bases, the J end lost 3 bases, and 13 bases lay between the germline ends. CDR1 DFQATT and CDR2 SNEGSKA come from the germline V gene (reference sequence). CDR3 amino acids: CSVEDRDYEQYF. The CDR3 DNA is TGCAGTGTAGAGGACCGAGACTACGAGCAGTACTTC.

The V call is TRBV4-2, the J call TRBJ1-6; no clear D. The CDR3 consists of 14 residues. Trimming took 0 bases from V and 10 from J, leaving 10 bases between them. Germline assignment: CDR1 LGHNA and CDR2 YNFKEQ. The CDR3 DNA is TGTGCCAGCAGCCAAGATTACAGTTCATCACCCCTCCACTTT. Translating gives CASSQDYSSSPLHF.